Described below is a single T cell receptor beta chain sequence and its context. This entry is derived from a study of blood T cell repertoires in COVID-19. About the study: From T cells, B-cell-depleted T cells, or PBMCs came the material, which was cDNA or gDNA.

Everyone who took part was about 18 to 90 years old, and they came from some 23 US areas. Researchers sorted participants into cohorts using their self-reported clinical history. How the authors handled the data: From reference gene primer amplification, estimates of nucleated cell counts were derived. Clones were sequenced by immunoSEQ multiplex PCR, and TCRdb holds only the in-frame ones, with some missing. V and J calls and clone size are given by that table; D and trimming were obtained from the DNA. The profile shows about 260,000 clones, about 80% of them singletons. The CDR3 sequence is 13 residues long. Trimming at V came to 6 bases and at J to 6 bases, leaving 5 bases not matched to a gene. Germline V gene sequence: CDR1 SGHTA, CDR2 FQGNSA.

The sequenced material came from PBMCs or T cells enriched from blood (not recorded which). The origin of this receptor is a man aged 25 to 45 with acute COVID-19. The rearrangement uses TRBV7-2 and TRBJ2-1, with 7 nucleotides matching TRBD1. CDR3 sequence reads: CASSLRGSNEQFF. CDR3 nucleotide sequence: TGTGCCAGCAGTCTCAGGGGGTCCAATGAGCAGTTCTTC.